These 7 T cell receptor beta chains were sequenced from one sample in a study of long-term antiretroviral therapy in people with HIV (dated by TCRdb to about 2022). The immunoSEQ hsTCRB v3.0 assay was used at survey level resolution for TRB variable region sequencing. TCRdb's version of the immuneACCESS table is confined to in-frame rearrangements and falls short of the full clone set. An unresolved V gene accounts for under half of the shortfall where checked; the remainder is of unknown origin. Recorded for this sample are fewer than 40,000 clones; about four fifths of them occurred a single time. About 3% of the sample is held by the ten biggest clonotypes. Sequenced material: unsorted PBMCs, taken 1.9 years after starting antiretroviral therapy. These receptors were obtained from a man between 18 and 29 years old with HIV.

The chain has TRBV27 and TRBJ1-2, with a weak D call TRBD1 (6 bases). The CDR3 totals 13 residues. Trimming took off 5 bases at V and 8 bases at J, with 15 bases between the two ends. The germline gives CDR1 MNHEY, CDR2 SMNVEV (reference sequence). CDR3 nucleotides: TGTGCCAGCAGTCCCAGGGGCTCGGGAGGCTACACCTTC. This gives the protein CASSPRGSGGYTF.

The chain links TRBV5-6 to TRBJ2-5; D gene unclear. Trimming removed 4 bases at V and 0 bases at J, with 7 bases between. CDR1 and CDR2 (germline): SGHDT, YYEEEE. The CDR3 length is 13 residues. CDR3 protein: CASSRSDQETQYF. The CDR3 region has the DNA TGTGCCAGCAGCCGTTCAGACCAAGAGACCCAGTACTTC.

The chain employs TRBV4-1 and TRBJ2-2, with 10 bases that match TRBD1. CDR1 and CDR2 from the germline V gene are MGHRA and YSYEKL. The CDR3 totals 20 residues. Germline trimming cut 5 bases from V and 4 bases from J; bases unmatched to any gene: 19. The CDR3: CASSFSGTGVGWVSTGELFF. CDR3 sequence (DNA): TGCGCCAGCAGCTTTAGTGGGACAGGGGTCGGCTGGGTGAGCACCGGGGAGCTGTTTTTT.

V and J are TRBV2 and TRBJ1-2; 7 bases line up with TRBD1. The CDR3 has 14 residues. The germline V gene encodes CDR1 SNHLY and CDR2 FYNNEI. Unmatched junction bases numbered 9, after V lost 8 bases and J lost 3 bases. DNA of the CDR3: TGTGCCAGCGCCGGGGAGGGGGCCTACTATGGCTACACCTTC. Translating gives CASAGEGAYYGYTF.

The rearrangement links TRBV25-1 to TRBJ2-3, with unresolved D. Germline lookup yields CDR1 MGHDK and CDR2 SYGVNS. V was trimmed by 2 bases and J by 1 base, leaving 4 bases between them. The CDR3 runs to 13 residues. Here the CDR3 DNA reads TGTGCCAGCAGTGAACCTGGCACAGATACGCAGTATTTT. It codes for CASSEPGTDTQYF.

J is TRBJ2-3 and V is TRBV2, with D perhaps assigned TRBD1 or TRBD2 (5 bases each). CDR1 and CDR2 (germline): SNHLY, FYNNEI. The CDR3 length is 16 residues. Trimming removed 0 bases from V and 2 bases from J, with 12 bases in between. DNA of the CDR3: TGTGCCAGCAGTGAAGCTGAGGGGCTGATCACAGATACGCAGTATTTT. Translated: CASSEAEGLITDTQYF. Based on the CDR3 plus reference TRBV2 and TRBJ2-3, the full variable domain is EPEVTQTPSHQVTQMGQEVILRCVPISNHLYFYWYRQILGQKVEFLVSFYNNEISEKSEIFDDQFSVERPDGSNFTLKIRSTKLEDSAMYFCASSEAEGLITDTQYFGPGTRLTVL.

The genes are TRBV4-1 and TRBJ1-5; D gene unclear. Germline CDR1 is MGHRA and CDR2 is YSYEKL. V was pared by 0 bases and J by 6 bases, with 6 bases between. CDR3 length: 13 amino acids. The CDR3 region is CASSQELRQPQHF. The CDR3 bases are TGCGCCAGCAGCCAAGAACTTCGTCAGCCCCAGCATTTT.